The 31 T cell receptor beta chains given below trace back to one sample, sequenced in a study of blood T cells in healthy people across ages. It was with a sample-barcoded 5' primer and a J-beta primer mix that a second PCR of roughly 7 to 12 cycles was run. TCRdb re-called the 5' RACE reads with MiXCR, one entry per CDR3 protein. The sample yields approximately 760,000 distinct CDR3 sequences, roughly 25% seen once. The same data also went into a second study, on T cells of mothers and their children.

Sequencing was performed on blood. The receptors come from a boy aged 5 to 17 in good health.

This CDR3 is CASSPIGTEAFF. The CDR3 DNA is TGTGCCAGCAGTCCCATAGGGACTGAAGCTTTCTTT. This chain links TRBV6-6 with TRBJ1-1; D gene unclear. Per the germline V gene, CDR1 is MNHNY and CDR2 is SVGAGI (reference sequence). This CDR3 has 12 residues. V was clipped by 5 bases and J by 5 bases, with 9 bases between them.

V gene TRBV28 combines with J gene TRBJ1-2; D not certain. Trimming stripped 5 bases from V and 6 bases from J, with 13 bases between. This CDR3 is 13 amino acids long. In germline, CDR1 is MDHEN, CDR2 SYDVKM. The CDR3 coding sequence is TGTGCCAGCAGTACCACCATAAGAAATGGCTACACCTTC. Protein sequence: CASSTTIRNGYTF.

Remarks on this clonotype: The conserved final phenylalanine or tryptophan is absent from the CDR3, which likely points to a read error. The rearrangement uses TRBV6-5 and TRBJ2-1; 11 positions match TRBD2. CDR1 and CDR2 from the germline V gene are MNHEY and SVGAGI. CDR3 length equals 14 residues. The CDR3 DNA reads as TGTGCCTGCAGTTACCTGGGACTAGCGGATGAGCAGTTCCTC. Protein sequence: CACSYLGLADEQFL.

This clonotype occurred a few times. V is TRBV18 and J is TRBJ2-1, with D tentatively TRBD1 (8 bases). Germline V gene data show CDR1 as KGHSH and CDR2 as LQKENI. V shed 3 bases and J shed 9 bases, with 12 bases lying between them. The CDR3 loop spans 13 amino acids. In nucleotides, the CDR3 is TGTGCCAGCTCACCGAACAGGGGGGGTGAGCAGTTCTTC. It encodes CASSPNRGGEQFF.

The V and J genes are TRBV20-1 and TRBJ1-5; D is perhaps TRBD1 (5 bases). Germline V CDR1 and CDR2: DFQATT, SNEGSKA (reference sequence). V dropped 6 bases and J dropped 6 bases, with 15 bases sitting between them. This CDR3 has 13 residues. The CDR3, as DNA: TGCAGTGCCGCACCTGCGGGGCTTCAGCCCCAGCATTTT. Its translation is CSAAPAGLQPQHF.

The chain uses TRBV28 and TRBJ2-7; 10 bases line up with TRBD2. Trimming cost V 7 bases and J 3 bases; bases outside gene matches: 15. This CDR3 has 17 residues. CDR1 is MDHEN and CDR2 is SYDVKM in the germline V gene. CDR3 sequence: CASTLSLWTSGLYEQYF. CDR3 DNA: TGTGCCAGCACCCTCAGCCTATGGACTAGCGGACTCTACGAGCAGTACTTC.

This chain joins TRBV7-3 and TRBJ2-1; D not certain. There are 15 residues in the CDR3. Looked up from germline, CDR1 is SGHTA and CDR2 is FQGTGA. V was cut by 1 base and J by 9 bases, with 16 bases left in between. CDR3 amino acids: CASSLNPGLLGEQFF. In DNA form, the CDR3 reads TGTGCCAGCAGCTTAAATCCGGGCCTACTGGGTGAGCAGTTCTTC.

This clonotype was seen a few times. This sequence joins TRBV2 and TRBJ2-5, with 7 bases lining up with TRBD2. Germline V lookup: CDR1 SNHLY, CDR2 FYNNEI. This CDR3 is built from 15 residues. The V gene end was trimmed by 5 bases and the J gene end by 1 base; junction bases not matched to a gene: 7. The CDR3 reads CASSPPGLPQETQYF. The CDR3 DNA reads TGTGCCAGCAGTCCACCGGGACTACCCCAAGAGACCCAGTACTTC.

The rearrangement links TRBV20-1 to TRBJ1-4; the match to TRBD1 covers 8 bases. Germline V gene data show CDR1 as DFQATT and CDR2 as SNEGSKA (reference sequence). Trimming removed 6 bases from V and 8 bases from J; junction bases left unmatched: 8. This CDR3 comprises 13 residues. This CDR3 reads CSATGQDSEKLFF. The CDR3 nucleotides are TGCAGTGCAACGGGACAGGATAGCGAAAAACTGTTTTTT.

The chain recombines TRBV6-2 or TRBV6-3 with TRBJ2-7; D is perhaps TRBD1 (6 bases). Germline V gives CDR1 MNHEY, CDR2 SVGEGT. Trimming removed 0 bases from V and 3 bases from J, with 12 bases in between. The CDR3 length is 15 residues. This CDR3 reads CASSYSTGIGYEQYF. The CDR3 coding sequence is TGTGCCAGCAGTTACTCCACAGGGATCGGCTACGAGCAGTACTTC.

The V and J genes are TRBV10-3 and TRBJ1-1, with no clear D. CDR3 length equals 13 residues. Trimming removed 3 bases from V and 1 base from J, with 6 bases in between. Germline CDR1 is ENHRY and CDR2 is SYGVKD. The CDR3 DNA sequence: TGTGCCATCAGTGACCACAGGAACACTGAAGCTTTCTTT. Protein sequence: CAISDHRNTEAFF.

This clonotype was seen many times. This sequence joins TRBV25-1 and TRBJ2-5, with 7 positions matching TRBD1. The CDR3 runs to 14 residues. The V gene's germline CDR1 is MGHDK and CDR2 SYGVNS. J lost 1 base, V lost 5 bases, and 4 bases had no gene match. The CDR3 bases are TGTGCCAGCAGTCCGTGGGACAGCCAAGAGACCCAGTACTTC. Residues: CASSPWDSQETQYF. Using reference TRBV25-1 and TRBJ2-5 for the parts outside the CDR3, the full variable domain is EADIYQTPRYLVIGTGKKITLECSQTMGHDKMYWYQQDPGMELHLIHYSYGVNSTEKGDLSSESTVSRIRTEHFPLTLESARPSHTSQYLCASSPWDSQETQYFGPGTRLLVL.

V usage is TRBV27 and J usage is TRBJ2-1; a possible D gene is TRBD1 (5 bases). Between the trimmed V and J ends, which lost 3 bases and 4 bases, there was a span of 13 bases. In germline, CDR1 is MNHEY, CDR2 SMNVEV (reference sequence). The CDR3 runs to 15 residues. CDR3 sequence (DNA): TGTGCCAGCAGTTTGATGAAACAGGTATACAATGAGCAGTTCTTC. Translated, it gives CASSLMKQVYNEQFF.

This clonotype was detected only a few times. The chain has TRBV5-1 and TRBJ1-3; TRBD1 might be the D (5 bases). Trimming removed 0 bases at V and 1 base at J, with 14 bases between. Per the germline V gene, CDR1 is SGHRS and CDR2 is YFSETQ. CDR3 length: 17 residues. CDR3 nucleotides: TGCGCCAGCAGCTTGGGGCAGGGAAGAAGATCTGGAAACACCATATATTTT. It yields the protein CASSLGQGRRSGNTIYF.

This clonotype has a handful of counts. This chain links TRBV4-1 with TRBJ1-4; a weak D match, TRBD1 (6 bases). The CDR3 has 15 residues. Germline CDR1 MGHRA, CDR2 YSYEKL. V was clipped by 4 bases and J by 4 bases, with 13 bases between them. CDR3 DNA: TGCGCCAGCAGCCGAACCGGGACAAGTAATGAAAAACTGTTTTTT. Protein product: CASSRTGTSNEKLFF.

This clonotype showed up just a few times. This chain connects TRBV20-1 to TRBJ1-1, with D uncertain. The CDR3 loop spans 11 amino acids. The V end was cut by 4 bases, the J end by 6 bases, with 9 bases between. Germline V gene lookup returns CDR1 DFQATT and CDR2 SNEGSKA (reference sequence). The CDR3 loop reads CSAIGNPEAFF. Written as DNA, the CDR3 is TGCAGTGCTATTGGTAACCCTGAAGCTTTCTTT.

This clonotype was observed a handful of times. V and J are TRBV13 and TRBJ1-2; no clear D. Trimming pared 5 bases from V and 4 bases from J, leaving 14 bases between. There are 14 residues in the CDR3. Germline V gene sequence: CDR1 PRHDT, CDR2 FYEKMQ (reference sequence). CDR3 in DNA: TGTGCCAGCAGCATGGGTGGACTGAGCTATGGCTACACCTTC. Translation gives CASSMGGLSYGYTF.

The V call is TRBV19, the J call TRBJ2-4; 8 bases map to TRBD1. This CDR3 contains 17 residues. Germline CDR1 reads LNHDA; CDR2 reads SQIVND (reference sequence). With 2 bases clipped from V and 0 bases from J, the junction kept 6 bases outside the gene matches. The CDR3 DNA follows: TGTGCCAGTAGTATACAACAGGGGGAACTAGCCAAAAACATTCAGTACTTC. It is translated as CASSIQQGELAKNIQYF.

This clonotype appeared a few times. The gene calls are TRBV29-1 and TRBJ1-2; no clear D. This CDR3 is built from 13 residues. V was shortened by 3 bases and J by 7 bases, with 15 bases between the two germline ends. The germline V gene has CDR1 SQVTM and CDR2 ANQGSEA. CDR3: CSVDNRGSGGYTF. CDR3 sequence (DNA): TGCAGCGTTGATAATCGGGGTAGTGGTGGCTACACCTTC.

A note on this clonotype: A junction boundary mismatches the germline segment, possibly from a read error. The chain couples TRBV12-3 or TRBV12-4 to TRBJ2-2, with 8 bases fitting TRBD1. CDR3 length: 12 residues. In nucleotides, the CDR3 is TGTGCCAGCGACAGGGGAACCGGGGAGCTGTTCTTT. Its translation is CASDRGTGELFF.

The table lists this clonotype with a few counts. V gene TRBV20-1 combines with J gene TRBJ2-3, with D possibly called TRBD1 or TRBD2 (6 bases each). Between the trimmed V and J ends, which lost 6 bases and 2 bases, there was a span of 12 bases. This CDR3 is built from 13 residues. CDR1 is DFQATT, CDR2 SNEGSKA, per germline (reference sequence). The CDR3 DNA follows: TGCAGTGCCCGACGGGGGCTCACAGATACGCAGTATTTT. Its protein is CSARRGLTDTQYF.

This clonotype was detected only a few times. This chain connects TRBV4-3 to TRBJ1-2; 7 bases match TRBD1. Germline trimming cut 0 bases from V and 4 bases from J; bases unmatched to any gene: 2. In germline, CDR1 is LGHNA, CDR2 YSLEER. This CDR3 is 14 amino acids long. Here the CDR3 reads CASSQDQGGYGYTF. The CDR3 nucleotides are TGCGCCAGCAGCCAAGACCAGGGGGGCTATGGCTACACCTTC.

This clonotype has only a few counts. V and J are TRBV7-2 and TRBJ2-1; D may be TRBD1 or TRBD2 (5 bases each). Germline loops: CDR1 SGHTA, CDR2 FQGNSA. Deletions cut 1 base from V and 4 bases from J, with 14 bases between. CDR3 length equals 16 residues. DNA of the CDR3: TGTGCCAGCAGCTTAGATGGTCGGGACCCATACAATGAGCAGTTCTTC. Translating gives CASSLDGRDPYNEQFF.

This clonotype has ten or more counts. V is TRBV7-2 and J is TRBJ2-5; D gene ambiguous. V was shortened by 2 bases and J by 4 bases, with 8 bases between the two germline ends. The CDR3 has 13 amino acids. Per germline, CDR1 SGHTA and CDR2 FQGNSA. CDR3 nucleotide sequence: TGTGCCAGCAGCTTAAGCCTCGGAGAGACCCAGTACTTC. As protein: CASSLSLGETQYF. The whole variable domain, remainder taken from reference TRBV7-2 and TRBJ2-5, is GAGVSQSPSNKVTEKGKDVELRCDPISGHTALYWYRQSLGQGLEFLIYFQGNSAPDKSGLPSDRFSAERTGGSVSTLTIQRTQQEDSAVYLCASSLSLGETQYFGPGTRLLVL.

The V call is TRBV12-3 or TRBV12-4, the J call TRBJ2-5, with no clear D. Trimming left V 4 bases short and J 3 bases short, with 12 bases between. The CDR3 runs 14 residues. CDR3 loop: CASSSGPGKETQYF. CDR3 nucleotide sequence: TGTGCCAGCAGTTCCGGGCCGGGCAAAGAGACCCAGTACTTC.

The chain joins TRBV7-9 to TRBJ2-1, with D unresolved. The CDR3 runs to 15 residues. V was shortened by 5 bases and J by 3 bases, with 14 bases between the two germline ends. Looked up from germline, CDR1 is SEHNR and CDR2 is FQNEAQ (reference sequence). CDR3 DNA: TGTGCCAGCAGCCTCATTGGACCCGTCTACAATGAGCAGTTCTTC. This gives the protein CASSLIGPVYNEQFF.

In its sample, this clonotype was seen a few times. V usage is TRBV24-1 and J usage is TRBJ1-1, with D unresolved. Looked up from germline, CDR1 is KGHDR and CDR2 is SFDVKD. The CDR3 has 11 amino acids. The germline V and J ends were trimmed by 9 bases and 4 bases, with 8 bases remaining between them. As DNA, the CDR3 is TGTGCCACCCGCTCTGGCACTGAAGCTTTCTTT. Its protein product is CATRSGTEAFF.

The chain links TRBV7-2 to TRBJ1-4; no definite D call. This CDR3 contains 16 residues. The germline V and J ends were trimmed by 2 bases and 0 bases, with 10 bases remaining between them. Germline CDR1 SGHTA, CDR2 FQGNSA. The CDR3 here is CASSLRAAATNEKLFF. CDR3 DNA sequence: TGTGCCAGCAGCTTAAGGGCGGCAGCAACTAATGAAAAACTGTTTTTT.

This clonotype was detected only a few times. The chain joins TRBV7-2 to TRBJ2-1, with D unclear. The germline V gene encodes CDR1 SGHTA and CDR2 FQGNSA. The V gene lost 2 bases and the J gene lost 7 bases, with 6 bases spanning the gap. This CDR3 region has 12 residues. CDR3 coding DNA: TGTGCCAGCAGCTTACCACGGAATGAGCAGTTCTTC. It encodes CASSLPRNEQFF.

This clonotype was counted a few times. The V gene is TRBV21-1, the J gene TRBJ2-7; the table's D call of TRBD1 was not tested on the DNA. TRBV21-1 is a pseudogene locus. CDR3 size: 11 residues. CDR3 DNA: TGTGCCAGCGGGCGGACAGTCGAGCAGTACTTC. It yields the protein CASGRTVEQYF.

The chain combines TRBV12-3 or TRBV12-4 with TRBJ2-7; D is unresolved. The CDR3 extends over 12 amino acids. V was cut by 6 bases and J by 0 bases, with 6 bases left in between. CDR3 residues: CASRVNSYEQYF. In nucleotides, the CDR3 is TGTGCCAGCAGGGTTAACTCCTACGAGCAGTACTTC.